The rows below give T cell receptor beta chains drawn from one sample of a study of T cells in Graves' hyperthyroidism and ophthalmopathy. In TCRdb, the multiplex PCR reads were re-called with MiXCR into one record per CDR3 protein. The sample carries 600,000 or so distinct CDR3 sequences, roughly 15% recorded once. The sample taken for sequencing was blood. These receptors all stem from a woman aged 50 to 65 with Graves' ophthalmopathy. CDR3s include the opening cysteine and the closing phenylalanine or tryptophan. D genes are given only for firm matches. Not every row has a clone size; where given, it reads once, few, many or a size class.

j_gene,d_gene,v_gene,abundance,CDR3nt,CDR3aa
TRBJ1-5,NA,TRBV12-3/TRBV12-4,NA,TGTGCCAGCAGTTTAGGCCCCAGGACACAGCCCCAGCATTTT,CASSLGPRTQPQHF
TRBJ1-1,NA,TRBV20-1,NA,TGCAGTGCTAGGTCCACAGCGAACACTGAAGCTTTCTTT,CSARSTANTEAFF
TRBJ1-1,NA,TRBV5-1,many,TGCGCCAGCAGCGGAGGGGTTGGGGTGAACACTGAAGCTTTCTTT,CASSGGVGVNTEAFF
TRBJ2-5,NA,TRBV7-2,many,TGTGCCAGCAGCCCGGGACCTTGGGGCGTCGAGACCCAGTACTTC,CASSPGPWGVETQYF
TRBJ2-1,NA,TRBV7-2,many,TGTGCCAGCAGCTTTCTAGGGGCGGGCAATGAGCAGTTCTTC,CASSFLGAGNEQFF
TRBJ2-7,TRBD2,TRBV20-1,many,TGCAGTGCTAAAACACATTCCCTAGCGGAATACGAGCAGTACTTC,CSAKTHSLAEYEQYF
TRBJ1-5,NA,TRBV12-3/TRBV12-4,many,TGTGCCAGCAGTTTAGAGGAACACAATCAGCCCCAGCATTTT,CASSLEEHNQPQHF
TRBJ2-1,NA,TRBV2,few,TGTGCCAGCAAGTTTCTAGGCCCCATCACACACAATGAGCAGTTCTTC,CASKFLGPITHNEQFF
TRBJ1-2,TRBD1,TRBV12-3/TRBV12-4,many,TGTGCCAGCAGTTTAAGAATGGGACAGGGAGGCTATGGCTACACCTTC,CASSLRMGQGGYGYTF
TRBJ2-7,NA,TRBV28,NA,TGTGCCAGCAGTTTGCTTCAGGAAGGGGAGATCGAGCAGTACTTC,CASSLLQEGEIEQYF
TRBJ2-5,NA,TRBV14,many,TGTGCCAGCAGCCAAGATCCTTCCGCGACCCAGTACTTC,CASSQDPSATQYF
TRBJ2-1,TRBD2,TRBV6-2/TRBV6-3,few,TGTGCCAGCAGTTACTCCCCCCCTAGCGGGATCTACAATGAGCAGTTCTTC,CASSYSPPSGIYNEQFF
TRBJ1-2,NA,TRBV24-1,few,TGTGCCACCAGTGATCGGGATTCATATGGCTACACCTTC,CATSDRDSYGYTF
TRBJ2-7,NA,TRBV29-1,few,TGCAGCGTTGATTTCTACAGCGAGCAGTACTTC,CSVDFYSEQYF
TRBJ2-5,TRBD2,TRBV28,few,TGTGCCAGCAGCCTAACTAGCGAAGAGACCCAGTACTTC,CASSLTSEETQYF
TRBJ2-2,NA,TRBV5-1,NA,TGCGCCAGCAGCTTGGAAACTGGAGTGAACACCGGGGAGCTGTTTTTT,CASSLETGVNTGELFF
TRBJ1-4,TRBD1,TRBV5-1,many,TGCGCCAGCAGCTTACAGGGGATATCATCTGAAAAACTGTTTTTT,CASSLQGISSEKLFF
TRBJ2-3,TRBD2,TRBV7-2,NA,TGTGCCAGCAGCTTAGTCGGGACTAGCGGGAGGGCCCGTGGCACAGATACGCAGTATTTT,CASSLVGTSGRARGTDTQYF
TRBJ1-2,TRBD1,TRBV5-4,few,TGTGCCAGCAGCTTTACCCCCCCCGGACAGGCTGGAGGCTACACCTTC,CASSFTPPGQAGGYTF
TRBJ2-4,TRBD2,TRBV5-1,many,TGCGCCAGCAGCTTGGCTAGCCTGACTAGCGGGAGGGCCCGTGATCGTTACATTCAGTACTTC,CASSLASLTSGRARDRYIQYF
TRBJ2-5,NA,TRBV14,NA,TGTGCCAGCAGCCAAGACTTGGCGGGACCTCGTCAGACCCAGTACTTC,CASSQDLAGPRQTQYF
TRBJ1-2,NA,TRBV15,few,TGTGCCACCAGCTCTCTACAAGGTTACGGCTACACCTTC,CATSSLQGYGYTF
TRBJ2-1,TRBD2,TRBV24-1,NA,TGTGCCACCAGTGATTTGGCGGGGGGGACCAACAATGAGCAGTTCTTC,CATSDLAGGTNNEQFF
TRBJ2-2,TRBD2,TRBV7-3,NA,TGTGCCAGCAGCTTAAAGGGGACTAGCGGCACCGGGGAGCTGTTTTTT,CASSLKGTSGTGELFF
TRBJ1-5,NA,TRBV7-8,many,TGTGCCAGCAGCTTAGCGCTGGGGAAGGGGGGCAATCAGCCCCAGCATTTT,CASSLALGKGGNQPQHF
TRBJ2-1,NA,TRBV30,many,TGTGCCTGGGGAGACATAAACAATGAGCAGTTCTTC,CAWGDINNEQFF
TRBJ2-6,TRBD1,TRBV6-2/TRBV6-3,few,TGTGCCAGCAGCTCCGGGACAGGAACCTCTGGGGCCAACGTCCTGACTTTC,CASSSGTGTSGANVLTF
TRBJ2-3,NA,TRBV10-3,many,TGTGCCATCATGACATCCGCAGATACGCAGTATTTT,CAIMTSADTQYF
TRBJ1-3,NA,TRBV28,many,TGTGCCAGCAGCCGTCAACAGGGCTCCGGAAACACCATATATTTT,CASSRQQGSGNTIYF
TRBJ1-5,NA,TRBV3-1,many,TGTGCCAGCAGCCAAGGTCGAGGGGGGGCTCAGCCCCAGCATTTT,CASSQGRGGAQPQHF
TRBJ2-7,NA,TRBV18,few,TGTGCCAGCTCACCGTTTGCAACCTACGAGCAGTACTTC,CASSPFATYEQYF
TRBJ2-1,NA,TRBV7-3,many,TGTGCCAGCAGCTTAAGCGGACCCGACGGTGGTGAGCAGTTCTTC,CASSLSGPDGGEQFF
TRBJ2-1,TRBD2,TRBV20-1,many,TGCAGTGCTAGATTACGGGCTAGCGGCTACAATGAGCAGTTCTTC,CSARLRASGYNEQFF
TRBJ2-3,TRBD2,TRBV5-8,few,TGTGCCAGCAGCTGGACTAGCGGGTTCCGCACAGATACGCAGTATTTT,CASSWTSGFRTDTQYF
TRBJ2-7,TRBD1,TRBV28,NA,TGTGCCAGCAGTCTCGCCTCTCGACGGACAGGGGACGAGCAGTACTTC,CASSLASRRTGDEQYF
TRBJ2-6,NA,TRBV27,NA,TGTGCCAGCAGGCGGGGGGCCAACGTCCTGACTTTC,CASRRGANVLTF
TRBJ2-1,NA,TRBV20-1,many,TGCAGTGCTAGCGTGGACCAGGACTACAATGAGCAGTTCTTC,CSASVDQDYNEQFF
TRBJ2-5,NA,TRBV4-3,NA,TGCGCCAGCAGCCAAGGGGGCAGACTACGAGAGACCCAGTACTTC,CASSQGGRLRETQYF
TRBJ2-7,NA,TRBV19,few,TGTGCCAGTAGTATAGATCTCCAGGGCTCCTACGAGCAGTACTTC,CASSIDLQGSYEQYF
TRBJ1-2,NA,TRBV4-3,NA,TGCGCCAGCAGCCAAGATCGGGCAGGGGAAACTTATGGCTACACCTTC,CASSQDRAGETYGYTF
TRBJ1-2,TRBD1,TRBV15,many,TGTGCCACCAGCACAGGACAGGGGGCGTCTGGCTACACCTTC,CATSTGQGASGYTF
TRBJ2-3,NA,TRBV28,many,TGTGCCAGCAGTTTATTCAGTTTAAACAGAGATACGCAGTATTTT,CASSLFSLNRDTQYF
TRBJ1-4,TRBD1,TRBV12-3/TRBV12-4,many,TGTGCCAGCAGTGCCCACGCCACACAGGGGGCTCGGGAAAAACTGTTTTTT,CASSAHATQGAREKLFF
TRBJ1-5,NA,TRBV15,few,TGTGCCACCAGCAGAGATTCGGCCCTTCTCCGTAATCAGCCCCAGCATTTT,CATSRDSALLRNQPQHF
TRBJ2-5,NA,TRBV9,many,TGTGCCAGCAGCGTGGGCAGAGAAGAGACCCAGTACTTC,CASSVGREETQYF
TRBJ2-1,TRBD1,TRBV20-1,many,TGCAGTGCTAGAGATGGGGGGACAGGGTCCAATGAGCAGTTCTTC,CSARDGGTGSNEQFF
TRBJ1-1,NA,TRBV12-3/TRBV12-4,many,TGTGCCAGCAGTCGGACTGACAGAGAAGCTTTCTTT,CASSRTDREAFF
TRBJ2-5,TRBD2,TRBV14,NA,TGTGCCAGCAGCCAAGCTCTAGCGGGTCCAACTGGTACCCAGTACTTC,CASSQALAGPTGTQYF
TRBJ2-7,NA,TRBV13,few,TGTGCCAGCAGTGTGGCGGGAATTCCACCCTACGAGCAGTACTTC,CASSVAGIPPYEQYF
TRBJ2-7,NA,TRBV5-1,many,TGCGCCAGCAGCTGGCGGACCACCACGGACGAGCAGTACTTC,CASSWRTTTDEQYF
TRBJ2-7,NA,TRBV19,many,TGTGCCAGTAGTAATCGTCCCGGGACACCTCGGGGCTACGAGCAGTACTTC,CASSNRPGTPRGYEQYF
TRBJ2-2,TRBD2,TRBV28,many,TGTGCCAGCAGTAACGCGGGGGGTCAAACCGGGGAGCTGTTTTTT,CASSNAGGQTGELFF
TRBJ1-1,TRBD1,TRBV6-1,NA,TGTGCCAGCATCATGGACAGGGGGAACACTGAAGATTTCTTT,CASIMDRGNTEDFF